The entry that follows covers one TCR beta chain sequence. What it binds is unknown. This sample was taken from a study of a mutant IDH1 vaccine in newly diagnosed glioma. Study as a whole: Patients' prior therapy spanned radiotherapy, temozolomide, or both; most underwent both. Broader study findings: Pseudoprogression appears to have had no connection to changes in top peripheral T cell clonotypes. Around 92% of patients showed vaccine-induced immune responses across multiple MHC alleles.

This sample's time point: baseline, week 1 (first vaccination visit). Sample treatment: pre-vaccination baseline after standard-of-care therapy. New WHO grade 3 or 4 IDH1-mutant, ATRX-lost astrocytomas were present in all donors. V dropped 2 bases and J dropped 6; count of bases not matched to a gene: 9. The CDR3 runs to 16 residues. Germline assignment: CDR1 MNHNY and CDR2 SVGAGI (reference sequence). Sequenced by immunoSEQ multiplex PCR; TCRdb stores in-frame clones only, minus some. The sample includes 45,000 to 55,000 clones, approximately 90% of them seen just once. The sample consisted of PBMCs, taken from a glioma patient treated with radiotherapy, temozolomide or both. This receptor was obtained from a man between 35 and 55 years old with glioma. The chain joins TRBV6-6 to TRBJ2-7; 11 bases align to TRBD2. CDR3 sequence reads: CASSYAVAGGPREQYF. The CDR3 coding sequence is TGTGCCAGCAGTTACGCCGTAGCGGGAGGGCCCCGCGAGCAGTACTTC.